This T cell receptor (beta chain) derives from a study of cytomegalovirus exposure and HLA in healthy donors. Study as a whole: The Caucasian-associated ancestry cluster held less than 85% of around 380 genotyped donors.

This clone was picked up one time. Both 60 Vbeta primers and 13 Jbeta primers went into the PCR. Assay used: immunoSEQ multiplex PCR; TCRdb lists only in-frame clones, some missing. Of 210,000 or so clones listed, approximately 84% are singletons. The germline V gene encodes CDR1 LNHDA and CDR2 SQIVND (reference sequence). CDR3 size: 14 residues. V was pared by 4 bases and J by 1 base, with 3 bases of the junction left unmatched. Donors in the study were healthy people who gave bone marrow. The chain is built from TRBV19 and TRBJ1-1; 7 bases are a match to TRBD1. The source material was PBMCs. This TCR derives from a woman aged 40 to 55 in good health and CMV-seronegative. The CDR3 is CASSTGGWNTEAFF. CDR3 nucleotides: TGTGCCAGTAGTACAGGGGGGTGGAACACTGAAGCTTTCTTT.